The 14 T cell receptor beta chains presented below share a single source sample, sequenced in a study of blood T cell repertoires in COVID-19. Method: immunoSEQ multiplex PCR; TCRdb's copy keeps in-frame clones and lacks some. Found here are around 94,000 clones, approximately 91% of them singletons; the top ten hold roughly 4.3%. The sequencing sample was made of peripheral blood. Every receptor here comes from a man aged 18 to 29 with acute or convalescent COVID-19.

The chain couples TRBV19 to TRBJ1-1; TRBD1 might be the D (5 bases). From germline, CDR1 is LNHDA and CDR2 SQIVND (reference sequence). This CDR3 has 16 residues. Trimming pared 4 bases from V and 4 bases from J, leaving 19 bases between. CDR3 in amino acids: CASSTPGLTQATEAFF. CDR3 bases: TGTGCCAGTAGTACCCCGGGACTGACCCAGGCCACTGAAGCTTTCTTT.

The chain uses TRBV6-5 and TRBJ1-1; D is undetermined. The CDR3 runs 13 residues. Deletions cut 8 bases from V and 0 bases from J, with 10 bases between. CDR1 is MNHEY and CDR2 is SVGAGI in the germline V gene. CDR3 in DNA: TGTGCCAGCCACACAGCCGTGAACACTGAAGCTTTCTTT. Protein: CASHTAVNTEAFF.

The chain couples TRBV14 to TRBJ2-1; 12 nucleotides align to TRBD2. The length of the CDR3 is 15 residues. Germline CDR1 reads SGHDN; CDR2 reads FVKESK. With 5 bases clipped from V and 10 bases from J, the junction kept 9 bases outside the gene matches. The CDR3, as DNA: TGTGCCAGCAGCGTCCGACTAGCGGGAGTGGGAGAGCAGTTCTTC. This sequence encodes CASSVRLAGVGEQFF.

This sequence joins TRBV27 and TRBJ1-4, with a weak D call TRBD1 (5 bases). Germline V gene data show CDR1 as MNHEY and CDR2 as SMNVEV (reference sequence). The CDR3 loop spans 15 amino acids. With 8 bases removed from V and 0 bases from J, the gap between germline ends came to 13 bases. CDR3 DNA: TGTGCCAGCGGGGGGGGAAGTGCAACTAATGAAAAACTGTTTTTT. Residues: CASGGGSATNEKLFF. Drawing the rest from reference TRBV27 and TRBJ1-4, the complete variable domain is EAQVTQNPRYLITVTGKKLTVTCSQNMNHEYMSWYRQDPGLGLRQIYYSMNVEVTDKGDVPEGYKVSRKEKRNFPLILESPSPNQTSLYFCASGGGSATNEKLFFGSGTQLSVL.

The rearrangement uses TRBV6-5 and TRBJ1-1, with D perhaps matching TRBD1 (5 bases). V gave up 8 bases and J gave up 1 base, with 11 bases separating them. CDR1 MNHEY and CDR2 SVGAGI come from the germline V gene. The CDR3 is made up of 13 amino acids. The CDR3 DNA is TGTGCCAGCGGGCAGGGAACGAACACTGAAGCTTTCTTT. Its protein product is CASGQGTNTEAFF.

The rearrangement uses TRBV6-5 and TRBJ2-4; TRBD1 aligns across 7 bases. J was trimmed by 8 bases and V by 2 bases; bases with no gene match: 0. The CDR3 is 12 amino acids. CDR1 is MNHEY, CDR2 SVGAGI, per germline. The CDR3 spells CASSYQGDIQYF. The DNA of the CDR3 is TGTGCCAGCAGTTACCAGGGGGACATTCAGTACTTC.

The gene calls are TRBV7-9 and TRBJ2-7, with D unresolved. V was clipped by 4 bases and J by 2 bases, with 18 bases between them. The CDR3 loop spans 16 amino acids. Germline V gene data show CDR1 as SEHNR and CDR2 as FQNEAQ (reference sequence). The CDR3 is CASSSLAPLLTYEQYF. In nucleotides, the CDR3 is TGTGCCAGCAGCTCATTAGCCCCCCTACTAACCTACGAGCAGTACTTC.

The chain couples TRBV6-4 to TRBJ2-3; TRBD2 matches at 9 bases. After removal of 0 bases from V and 4 bases from J, the junction contained 11 bases not matched to a gene. The V gene's germline CDR1 is MRHNA and CDR2 SNTAGT. This CDR3 spans 18 amino acids. Written as DNA, the CDR3 is TGTGCCAGCAGTGACTCTCCTTCCGGGACTAGCAATTCAGATACGCAGTATTTT. Translated: CASSDSPSGTSNSDTQYF.

This rearrangement joins TRBV4-1 to TRBJ1-3; 8 positions agree with TRBD1. Germline V lookup: CDR1 MGHRA, CDR2 YSYEKL. V shed 3 bases and J 1 base; nucleotides not matched to a gene: 5. The CDR3 loop spans 16 amino acids. CDR3 bases: TGCGCCAGCAGCCAGGGACGGACAGGGTCTGGAAACACCATATATTTT. Translation: CASSQGRTGSGNTIYF.

This clone was counted only a few times. This chain connects TRBV9 to TRBJ1-2, with D perhaps matching TRBD1 (5 bases). CDR1 is SGDLS and CDR2 is YYNGEE in the germline V gene. The V and J ends lost 4 bases and 4 bases respectively, with 20 bases between them. The CDR3 sequence is 16 residues long. CDR3 sequence (DNA): TGTGCCAGCAGCCCCAGTAGTATCGGACATGTCTATGGCTACACCTTC. Translating gives CASSPSSIGHVYGYTF. The entire variable domain, with the rest obtained from reference TRBV9 and TRBJ1-2, is as follows: DSGVTQTPKHLITATGQRVTLRCSPRSGDLSVYWYQQSLDQGLQFLIQYYNGEERAKGNILERFSAQQFPDLHSELNLSSLELGDSALYFCASSPSSIGHVYGYTFGSGTRLTVV.

This clone was counted a single time. This chain connects TRBV27 to TRBJ2-7; the D gene is possibly TRBD2 (6 bases). V was trimmed by 6 bases and J by 2 bases, leaving 14 bases between them. Per the germline V gene, CDR1 is MNHEY and CDR2 is SMNVEV (reference sequence). The CDR3 length is 14 residues. The CDR3 DNA reads as TGTGCCAGCAGCCGGAGGGCTTTGGCCTACGAGCAGTACTTC. This codes for CASSRRALAYEQYF.

This chain uses TRBV19 with TRBJ2-3; 9 bases are a match to TRBD1. J lost 0 bases, V lost 5 bases, and 12 bases had no gene match. Looked up from germline, CDR1 is LNHDA and CDR2 is SQIVND (reference sequence). The CDR3 loop spans 18 amino acids. CDR3 in DNA: TGTGCCAGTAGTTACAACCACAGGGGGCTTTCTAGCACAGATACGCAGTATTTT. Amino acid sequence: CASSYNHRGLSSTDTQYF.

The V call is TRBV3-1 (or the pseudogene TRBV3-2), the J call TRBJ2-3; 8 bases line up with TRBD2. In germline, CDR1 is LGHDT, CDR2 YNNKEL (reference sequence). This CDR3 has 15 amino acids. V was clipped by 0 bases and J by 4 bases; unmatched bases: 3. Here the CDR3 DNA reads TGTGCCAGCAGCCAAGACCCGGGGGGGTCAGATACGCAGTATTTT. Its translation: CASSQDPGGSDTQYF.

This sequence joins TRBV6-5 and TRBJ1-5, with D perhaps matching TRBD1 (5 bases). V lost 5 bases, J lost 5 bases, and 16 bases lay in between. Looked up from germline, CDR1 is MNHEY and CDR2 is SVGAGI. The CDR3 spans 15 residues. CDR3 sequence (DNA): TGTGCCAGCAGTCCGGGAGTGGGGCACGATCAGCCCCAGCATTTT. Translation gives CASSPGVGHDQPQHF.